These T cell receptor beta chains were read from a single sample in a study of T-cell memory formation after mild COVID-19. TCRdb recomputed calls from the 5' RACE reads with MiXCR, one row per CDR3 protein. The table has around 300,000 distinct CDR3 sequences, around 15% seen once. The sequenced sample was PBMCs or a T cell subset sorted from them (not recorded which). These receptors came from a man aged 18-30 years who had mild COVID-19 (a few samples of this study predate the infection). Cell type and time point are not known. Each CDR3 is given with its conserved first and last residue. Clone size is shown for a subset of rows, as once, few, many or a class of expanded clone.

v_call: TRBV29-1; clone_size: many; j_call: TRBJ1-4; cdr3_aa: CSVEELDRNEKLFF
v_call: TRBV20-1; clone_size: few; j_call: TRBJ2-7; cdr3_aa: CSASVYNSYEQYF
v_call: TRBV3-1; clone_size: many; j_call: TRBJ2-7; cdr3_aa: CASSQEVAVLREQYF
v_call: TRBV6-2/TRBV6-3; clone_size: many; j_call: TRBJ2-1; cdr3_aa: CASTSTTWRGGSNEQFF
v_call: TRBV7-2; clone_size: .; j_call: TRBJ2-3; cdr3_aa: CASSSTSADTQYF
v_call: TRBV2; clone_size: few; j_call: TRBJ1-5; cdr3_aa: CASGDRNSNQPQHF
v_call: TRBV10-2; clone_size: .; j_call: TRBJ2-1; cdr3_aa: CASSATLAGTYNEQFF
v_call: TRBV29-1; clone_size: many; j_call: TRBJ2-1; cdr3_aa: CSVVPGTESWNNEQFF
v_call: TRBV6-2/TRBV6-3; clone_size: .; j_call: TRBJ2-1; cdr3_aa: CASTGTGYNEQFF
v_call: TRBV20-1; clone_size: .; j_call: TRBJ2-5; cdr3_aa: CSAMAVRETQYF
v_call: TRBV30; clone_size: .; j_call: TRBJ2-5; cdr3_aa: CAWSRTGRGQETQYF
v_call: TRBV9; clone_size: .; j_call: TRBJ2-7; cdr3_aa: CASSVAQGPYEQYF
v_call: TRBV5-1; clone_size: few; j_call: TRBJ2-3; cdr3_aa: CASVPPGHTDTQYF
v_call: TRBV20-1; clone_size: .; j_call: TRBJ1-4; cdr3_aa: CSAPDRGDSWEKLFF
v_call: TRBV9; clone_size: few; j_call: TRBJ2-3; cdr3_aa: CATTSGATTDTQYF
v_call: TRBV12-3/TRBV12-4; clone_size: .; j_call: TRBJ2-5; cdr3_aa: CASSLASTSGETQYF
v_call: TRBV5-5; clone_size: few; j_call: TRBJ2-7; cdr3_aa: CASSLGQVGREQYF
v_call: TRBV7-8; clone_size: many; j_call: TRBJ2-5; cdr3_aa: CASSALGEQETQYF
v_call: TRBV4-2; clone_size: .; j_call: TRBJ1-4; cdr3_aa: CASSQGESPGSREKLFF
v_call: TRBV24-1; clone_size: .; j_call: TRBJ2-1; cdr3_aa: CATSARGGRGNEQFF
v_call: TRBV4-2; clone_size: many; j_call: TRBJ2-2; cdr3_aa: CASSRTSTGELFF
v_call: TRBV28; clone_size: few; j_call: TRBJ2-2; cdr3_aa: CASSLLAGTGELFF
v_call: TRBV4-1; clone_size: many; j_call: TRBJ1-1; cdr3_aa: CASSQARGLGAFF
v_call: TRBV5-1; clone_size: .; j_call: TRBJ1-1; cdr3_aa: CASSIDRGEAFF
v_call: TRBV6-5; clone_size: few; j_call: TRBJ2-2; cdr3_aa: CASSYVGGPQPGELFF
v_call: TRBV20-1; clone_size: few; j_call: TRBJ1-1; cdr3_aa: CSASRQGANTEAFF
v_call: TRBV4-1; clone_size: few; j_call: TRBJ2-2; cdr3_aa: CASSQDGTGFTGELFF
v_call: TRBV10-3; clone_size: few; j_call: TRBJ1-6; cdr3_aa: CAISPGQGKSPLHF
v_call: TRBV6-5; clone_size: once; j_call: TRBJ2-1; cdr3_aa: CASSDSPGQGVNEQFF
v_call: TRBV5-1; clone_size: few; j_call: TRBJ2-2; cdr3_aa: CASRPNGGDTGELFF
v_call: TRBV28; clone_size: .; j_call: TRBJ2-1; cdr3_aa: CASSALSGGSYNEQFF
v_call: TRBV2; clone_size: .; j_call: TRBJ1-5; cdr3_aa: CASRGTGGGREPQHF
v_call: TRBV4-3; clone_size: .; j_call: TRBJ2-1; cdr3_aa: CASSHLQGPGSYNEQFF
v_call: TRBV4-3; clone_size: few; j_call: TRBJ2-3; cdr3_aa: CASSQYLADRQYF
v_call: TRBV7-6; clone_size: few; j_call: TRBJ2-5; cdr3_aa: CASSLDSFHGTQYF
v_call: TRBV21-1; clone_size: .; j_call: TRBJ2-1; cdr3_aa: CASSKGMGRSSYNEQFF
v_call: TRBV6-5; clone_size: many; j_call: TRBJ2-3; cdr3_aa: CASSYSTSGGIDTQYF
v_call: TRBV5-1; clone_size: .; j_call: TRBJ1-2; cdr3_aa: CASSLDTGWGYTF
v_call: TRBV6-2/TRBV6-3; clone_size: .; j_call: TRBJ2-7; cdr3_aa: CASSFYVSYEQYF
v_call: TRBV9; clone_size: few; j_call: TRBJ2-5; cdr3_aa: CASSAGPAETQYF
v_call: TRBV10-3; clone_size: many; j_call: TRBJ2-6; cdr3_aa: CAIEAAGANVLTF
v_call: TRBV5-1; clone_size: .; j_call: TRBJ1-1; cdr3_aa: CASSLDPTGTNTEAFF
v_call: TRBV15; clone_size: few; j_call: TRBJ1-1; cdr3_aa: CATSRGQGKTEAFF
v_call: TRBV12-3/TRBV12-4; clone_size: many; j_call: TRBJ2-1; cdr3_aa: CASSYDRGDEQFF
v_call: TRBV7-9; clone_size: many; j_call: TRBJ2-4; cdr3_aa: CASTPGTEINIQYF
v_call: TRBV6-2/TRBV6-3; clone_size: few; j_call: TRBJ2-3; cdr3_aa: CASSYSGRLAASTDTQYF
v_call: TRBV24-1; clone_size: .; j_call: TRBJ1-2; cdr3_aa: CATSDPGAPMIGYTF
v_call: TRBV7-2; clone_size: .; j_call: TRBJ2-5; cdr3_aa: CASSLSRGYETQYF
v_call: TRBV3-1; clone_size: few; j_call: TRBJ2-1; cdr3_aa: CASSSSGTGMEQFF
v_call: TRBV7-2; clone_size: many; j_call: TRBJ2-3; cdr3_aa: CASSLYGVTDTQYF
v_call: TRBV7-2; clone_size: many; j_call: TRBJ2-1; cdr3_aa: CASSRGGTSGDNEQFF
v_call: TRBV6-1; clone_size: many; j_call: TRBJ2-3; cdr3_aa: CASSEASRDRGRSTDTQYF
v_call: TRBV6-5; clone_size: .; j_call: TRBJ1-6; cdr3_aa: CASRVDGNSPLHF
v_call: TRBV7-2; clone_size: many; j_call: TRBJ2-3; cdr3_aa: CASTLSPSDTQYF
v_call: TRBV20-1; clone_size: many; j_call: TRBJ1-5; cdr3_aa: CSARDLPGNQPQHF